The subject of this entry is one TCR beta chain. Germline CDR1 and CDR2: KGHSH and LQKENI. V lost 0 bases and J lost 9; bases outside the gene matches: 6. The CDR3 contains 16 residues. The sample belongs to a study of blood T cell repertoires in COVID-19. Study at large: T cells, B-cell-depleted T cells, or PBMCs supplied cDNA or gDNA.

This table comes from immunoSEQ multiplex PCR, and its TCRdb copy is limited to in-frame clones, with some not included. The data contain roughly 270,000 clones, 88% of them seen just once; the ten biggest clones take up 9% to 9.5%. This receptor was identified in a man aged 18 to 30 with active or convalescent COVID-19. The specimen was peripheral blood. The chain employs TRBV18 and TRBJ2-1; TRBD2 matches at 12 bases. Here the CDR3 reads CASSPPVLAGGGEQFF. The CDR3 DNA follows: TGTGCCAGCTCACCACCGGTCCTAGCGGGGGGGGGTGAGCAGTTCTTC.